The present TCR beta chain was sequenced within a study of quantifying T cell responses using KT2 cells. Study summary: TCR alpha and beta constant-region primers primed reverse transcription of RNA.

This clonotype was picked up many times. A single-stranded UMI oligo with SP2 sequence was ligated to cDNA 3' ends. First-round PCR used around 4 cycles and beta primers RC1.1 and RC1.2 covering TRBC1 and TRBC2. TCRdb itself ran the UMI-ligation and nested PCR reads through MiXCR, one entry per CDR3 protein. The data contain 30,000 or so distinct CDR3 sequences, under 7.5% of them singletons. This TCR was sampled from a human donor. The sample taken for sequencing was PBMCs spiked with cells of the T cell clone KT2.

CDR3 sequence: CASSDSASGGNEQFF. In nucleotides, the CDR3 is TGTGCCAGCAGTGACTCGGCTAGCGGGGGCAATGAGCAGTTCTTC. This sequence joins TRBV6-4 and TRBJ2-1, with 10 bases that match TRBD2. Germline CDR1 is MRHNA and CDR2 is SNTAGT. This CDR3 is 15 amino acids long. V was pared by 0 bases and J by 6 bases, with 2 bases of the junction left unmatched.